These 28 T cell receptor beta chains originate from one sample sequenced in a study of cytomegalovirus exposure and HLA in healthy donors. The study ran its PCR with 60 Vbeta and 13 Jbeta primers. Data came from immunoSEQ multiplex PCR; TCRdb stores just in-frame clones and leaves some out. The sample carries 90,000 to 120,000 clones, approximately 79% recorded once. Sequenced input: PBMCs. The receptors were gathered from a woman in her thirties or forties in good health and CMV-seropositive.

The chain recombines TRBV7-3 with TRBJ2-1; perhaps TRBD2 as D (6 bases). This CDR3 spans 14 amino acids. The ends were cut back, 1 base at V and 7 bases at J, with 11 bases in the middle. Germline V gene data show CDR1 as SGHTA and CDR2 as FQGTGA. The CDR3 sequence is CASSLMGLANEQFF. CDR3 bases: TGTGCCAGCAGCTTAATGGGTCTAGCGAATGAGCAGTTCTTC.

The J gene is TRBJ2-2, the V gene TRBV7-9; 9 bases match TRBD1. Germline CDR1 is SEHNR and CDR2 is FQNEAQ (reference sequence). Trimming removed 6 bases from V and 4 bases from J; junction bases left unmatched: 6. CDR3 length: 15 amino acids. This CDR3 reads CASRRGDRVTGELFF. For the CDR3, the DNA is TGTGCCAGCAGACGAGGGGACAGGGTCACCGGGGAGCTGTTTTTT.

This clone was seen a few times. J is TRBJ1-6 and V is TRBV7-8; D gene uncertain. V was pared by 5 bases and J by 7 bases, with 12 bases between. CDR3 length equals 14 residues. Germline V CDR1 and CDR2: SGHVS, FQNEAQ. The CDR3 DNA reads TGTGCCAGCAGCGACCAGGCGGGCAATTCACCCCTCCACTTT. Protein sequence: CASSDQAGNSPLHF.

CDR3 in amino acids: CASSFYPREGTEAFF. The CDR3 DNA sequence: TGCGCCAGCAGCTTCTACCCCCGGGAGGGGACTGAAGCTTTCTTT. The chain uses TRBV5-1 and TRBJ1-1, with D possibly matching TRBD1 (5 bases). The V end was cut by 2 bases, the J end by 5 bases, with 16 bases between. Per the germline V gene, CDR1 is SGHRS and CDR2 is YFSETQ. The CDR3 loop spans 15 amino acids.

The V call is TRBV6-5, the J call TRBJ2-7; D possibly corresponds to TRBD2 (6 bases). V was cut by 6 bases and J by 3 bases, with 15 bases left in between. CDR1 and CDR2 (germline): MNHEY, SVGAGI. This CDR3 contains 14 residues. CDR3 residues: CASRTGWTNYEQYF. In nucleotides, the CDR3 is TGTGCCAGCAGAACCGGTTGGACTAACTACGAGCAGTACTTC.

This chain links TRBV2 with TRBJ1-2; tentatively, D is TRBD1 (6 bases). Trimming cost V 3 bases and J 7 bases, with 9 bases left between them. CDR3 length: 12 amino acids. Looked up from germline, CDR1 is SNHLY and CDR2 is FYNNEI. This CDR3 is CASSDWGLGYTF. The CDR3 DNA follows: TGTGCCAGCAGTGATTGGGGGCTTGGCTACACCTTC.

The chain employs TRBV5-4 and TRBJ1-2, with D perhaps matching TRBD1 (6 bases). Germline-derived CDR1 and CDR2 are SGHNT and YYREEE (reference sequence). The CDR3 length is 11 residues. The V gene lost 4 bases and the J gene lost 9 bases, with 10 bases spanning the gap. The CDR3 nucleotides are TGTGCCAGCAGCAACAGGGTTAGCTACACCTTC. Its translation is CASSNRVSYTF.

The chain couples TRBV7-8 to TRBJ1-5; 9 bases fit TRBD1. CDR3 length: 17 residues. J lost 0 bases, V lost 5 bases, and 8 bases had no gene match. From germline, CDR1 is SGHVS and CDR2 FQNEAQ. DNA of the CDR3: TGTGCCAGCAGCCTTTACAGGGGGCCTAATAGCAATCAGCCCCAGCATTTT. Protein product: CASSLYRGPNSNQPQHF.

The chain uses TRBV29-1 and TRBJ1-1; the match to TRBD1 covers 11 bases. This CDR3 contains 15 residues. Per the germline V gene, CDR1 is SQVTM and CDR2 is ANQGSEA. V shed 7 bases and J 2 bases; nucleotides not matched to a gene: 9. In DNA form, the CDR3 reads TGCAGCGCTCCGGGACAGGGGGGTGAAAACACTGAAGCTTTCTTT. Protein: CSAPGQGGENTEAFF.

The CDR3, as DNA: TGCGCCAGCAGCTTACAGGGGCCATCCTACAATGAGCAGTTCTTC. Its protein is CASSLQGPSYNEQFF. This chain links TRBV5-1 with TRBJ2-1; 7 positions agree with TRBD1. Trimming cost V 2 bases and J 1 base; bases outside gene matches: 3. CDR1 is SGHRS and CDR2 is YFSETQ in the germline V gene. The CDR3 runs to 15 residues.

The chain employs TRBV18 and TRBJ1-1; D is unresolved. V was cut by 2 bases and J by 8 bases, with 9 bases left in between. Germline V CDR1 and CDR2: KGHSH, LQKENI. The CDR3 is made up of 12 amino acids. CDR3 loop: CASSPTVEEAFF. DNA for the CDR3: TGTGCCAGCTCACCAACGGTGGAGGAAGCTTTCTTT.

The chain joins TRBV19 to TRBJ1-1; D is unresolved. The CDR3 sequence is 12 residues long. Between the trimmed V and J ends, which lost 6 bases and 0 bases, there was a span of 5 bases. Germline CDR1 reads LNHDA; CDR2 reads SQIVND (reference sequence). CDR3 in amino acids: CASRYMNTEAFF. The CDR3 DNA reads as TGTGCCAGTAGATACATGAACACTGAAGCTTTCTTT.

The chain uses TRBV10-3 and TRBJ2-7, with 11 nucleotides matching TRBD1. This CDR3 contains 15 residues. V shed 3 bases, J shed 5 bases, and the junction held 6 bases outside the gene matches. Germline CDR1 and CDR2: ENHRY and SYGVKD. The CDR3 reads CAISDRDRGTHEQYF. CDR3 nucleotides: TGTGCCATCAGTGATAGGGACAGGGGGACCCACGAGCAGTACTTC.

CDR3 DNA: TGTGCCAGCAGTGACGCTAGCGGGGCAGATACGCAGTATTTT. This codes for CASSDASGADTQYF. The rearrangement links TRBV6-4 to TRBJ2-3; 9 bases fit TRBD2. J was trimmed by 4 bases and V by 2 bases; bases with no gene match: 1. Germline V gene lookup returns CDR1 MRHNA and CDR2 SNTAGT. The CDR3 spans 14 residues.

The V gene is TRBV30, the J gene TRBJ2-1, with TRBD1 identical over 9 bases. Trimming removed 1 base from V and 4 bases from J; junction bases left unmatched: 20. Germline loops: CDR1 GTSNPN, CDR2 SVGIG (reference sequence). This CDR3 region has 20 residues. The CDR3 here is CAWSGGQPLQGAGTYNEQFF. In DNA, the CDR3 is TGTGCCTGGAGTGGTGGGCAACCATTACAGGGGGCTGGGACGTACAATGAGCAGTTCTTC.

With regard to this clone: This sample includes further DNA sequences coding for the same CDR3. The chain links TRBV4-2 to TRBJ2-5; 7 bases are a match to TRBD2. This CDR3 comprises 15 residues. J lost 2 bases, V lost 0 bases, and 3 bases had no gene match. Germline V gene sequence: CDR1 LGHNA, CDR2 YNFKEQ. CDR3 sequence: CASSQDPGGQETQYF. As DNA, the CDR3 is TGTGCCAGCAGCCAAGATCCCGGGGGGCAAGAGACCCAGTACTTC.

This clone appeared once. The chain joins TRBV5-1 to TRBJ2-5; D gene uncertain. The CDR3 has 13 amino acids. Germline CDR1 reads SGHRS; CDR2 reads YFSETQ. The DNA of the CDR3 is TGCGGGAGCAGCTTTACCGGGCAAGAGACCCAGTACTTC. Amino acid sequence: CGSSFTGQETQYF.

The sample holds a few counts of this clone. The CDR3 DNA follows: TGTGCCAGCAGCCAAGAGGGACAGGGAAGCTATGGCTACACCTTC. This codes for CASSQEGQGSYGYTF. V is TRBV5-5 and J is TRBJ1-2, with 9 bases matching TRBD1. CDR3 length: 15 residues. Germline assignment: CDR1 SGHKS and CDR2 YYEKEE (reference sequence). Unmatched junction bases numbered 8, after V lost 4 bases and J lost 4 bases.

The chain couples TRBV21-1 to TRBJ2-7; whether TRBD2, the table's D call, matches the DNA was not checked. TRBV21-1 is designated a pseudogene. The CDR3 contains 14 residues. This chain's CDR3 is CASSKAAGRHEQYF. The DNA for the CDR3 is TGTGCCAGCAGCAAAGCGGCAGGGAGGCACGAGCAGTACTTC.

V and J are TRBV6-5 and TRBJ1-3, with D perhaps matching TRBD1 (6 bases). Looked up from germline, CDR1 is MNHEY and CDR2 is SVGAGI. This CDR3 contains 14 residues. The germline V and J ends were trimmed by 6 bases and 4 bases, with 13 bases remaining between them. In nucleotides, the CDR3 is TGTGCCAGCAGGCGAGGCGGGGGCGGAAACACCATATATTTT. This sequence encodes CASRRGGGGNTIYF.

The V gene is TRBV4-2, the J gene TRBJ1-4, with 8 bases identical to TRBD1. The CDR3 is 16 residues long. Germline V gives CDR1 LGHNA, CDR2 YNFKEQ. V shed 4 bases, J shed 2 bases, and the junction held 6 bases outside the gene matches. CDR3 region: CASSLWTGFTNEKLFF. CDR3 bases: TGTGCCAGCAGCCTGTGGACAGGGTTTACTAATGAAAAACTGTTTTTT.

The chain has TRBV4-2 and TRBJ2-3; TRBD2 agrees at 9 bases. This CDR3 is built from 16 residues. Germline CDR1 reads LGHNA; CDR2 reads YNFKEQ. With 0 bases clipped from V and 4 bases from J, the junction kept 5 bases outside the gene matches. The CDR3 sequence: CASSQDRAGGADTQYF. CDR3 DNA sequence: TGTGCCAGCAGCCAAGATAGAGCGGGGGGAGCAGATACGCAGTATTTT.

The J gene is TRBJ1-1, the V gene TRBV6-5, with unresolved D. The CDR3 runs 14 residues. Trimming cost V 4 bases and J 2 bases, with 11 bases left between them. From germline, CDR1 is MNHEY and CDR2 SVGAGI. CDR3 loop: CASSLYGRNTEAFF. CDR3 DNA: TGTGCCAGCAGTTTATACGGGAGAAACACTGAAGCTTTCTTT.

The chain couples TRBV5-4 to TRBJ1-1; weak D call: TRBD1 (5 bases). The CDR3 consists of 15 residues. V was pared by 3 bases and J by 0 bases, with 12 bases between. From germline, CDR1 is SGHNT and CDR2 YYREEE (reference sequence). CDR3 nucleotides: TGTGCCAGCAGCTCGCCGGGGGGGTTGAACACTGAAGCTTTCTTT. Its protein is CASSSPGGLNTEAFF.

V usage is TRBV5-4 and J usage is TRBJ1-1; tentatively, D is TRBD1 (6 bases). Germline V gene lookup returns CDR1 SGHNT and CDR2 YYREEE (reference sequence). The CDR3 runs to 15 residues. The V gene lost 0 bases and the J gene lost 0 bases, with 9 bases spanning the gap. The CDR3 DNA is TGTGCCAGCAGCTTGGACAGGGTCATGAACACTGAAGCTTTCTTT. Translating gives CASSLDRVMNTEAFF.

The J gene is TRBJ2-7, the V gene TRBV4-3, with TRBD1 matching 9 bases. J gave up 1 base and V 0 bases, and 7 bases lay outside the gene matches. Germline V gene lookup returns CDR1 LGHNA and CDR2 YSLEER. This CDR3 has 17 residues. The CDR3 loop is CASSQDYRTGVSYEQYF. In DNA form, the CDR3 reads TGCGCCAGCAGCCAAGATTACCGGACAGGGGTTTCCTACGAGCAGTACTTC.

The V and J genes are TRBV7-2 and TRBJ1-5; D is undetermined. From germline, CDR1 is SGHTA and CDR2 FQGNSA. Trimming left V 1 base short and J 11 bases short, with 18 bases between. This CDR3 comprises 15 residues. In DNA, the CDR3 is TGTGCCAGCAGCTTAGTGGGGTCGAGGCGGGAGGCCCAGCATTTT. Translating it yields CASSLVGSRREAQHF.

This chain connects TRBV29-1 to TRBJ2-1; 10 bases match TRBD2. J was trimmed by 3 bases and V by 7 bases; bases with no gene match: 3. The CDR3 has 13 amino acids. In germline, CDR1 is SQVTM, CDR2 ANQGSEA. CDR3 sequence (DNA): TGCAGCGAGCGGGGGGGCGTCTACAATGAGCAGTTCTTC. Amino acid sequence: CSERGGVYNEQFF.